Below, one TCR beta chain is given with its context. These data are taken from a study of blood T cell repertoires in COVID-19. Some clones are missing from TCRdb's copy, which holds only in-frame ones; the method was immunoSEQ multiplex PCR. The data show about 170,000 clones, with 65% to 85% seen just once and approximately 11% held by the top ten. The CDR3 has 13 residues. Trimming left V 1 base short and J 9 bases short, with 11 bases between. CDR1 is SGDLS, CDR2 YYNGEE, per germline. This sequence originates from a man aged 65 to 85 with active or convalescent COVID-19. This chain connects TRBV9 to TRBJ1-5; TRBD1 is a possible D gene (5 bases). Input material: peripheral blood. DNA of the CDR3: TGTGCCAGCAGCGTAACCAAGGGGTCGCCCCAGCATTTT. As protein: CASSVTKGSPQHF.